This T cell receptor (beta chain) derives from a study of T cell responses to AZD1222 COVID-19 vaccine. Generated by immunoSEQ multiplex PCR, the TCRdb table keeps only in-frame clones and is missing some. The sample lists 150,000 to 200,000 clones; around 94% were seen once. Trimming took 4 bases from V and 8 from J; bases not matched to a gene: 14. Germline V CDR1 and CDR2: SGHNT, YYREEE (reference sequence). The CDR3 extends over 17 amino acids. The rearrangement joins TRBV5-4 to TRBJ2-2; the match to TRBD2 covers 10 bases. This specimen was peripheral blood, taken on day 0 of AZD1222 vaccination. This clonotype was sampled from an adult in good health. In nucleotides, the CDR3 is TGTGCCAGCAGCCTACCTTTTACCGGGACTAGCGCAGGGGAGCTGTTTTTT. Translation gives CASSLPFTGTSAGELFF.